Shown below are 11 T cell receptor beta chains from a single sample sequenced in a study of beta chain features in type 1 diabetes. As every portion of the isolated RNA was reverse transcribed, the sequencing read expressed TCRB transcripts. This table comes from immunoSEQ multiplex PCR, and its TCRdb copy is limited to in-frame clones, with some not included. This sample has about 240,000 clones, with 25% to 35% found just once. The sequenced sample was central memory CD4+ T cells from blood. These receptors came from a young man in good health.

The chain is built from TRBV30 and TRBJ1-2; no clear D. Germline loops: CDR1 GTSNPN, CDR2 SVGIG (reference sequence). Trimming left V 0 bases short and J 8 bases short, with 16 bases between. The CDR3 runs to 14 residues. The CDR3 DNA sequence: TGTGCCTGGAGTGTATCGGTGAGAGAGAGCGGCTACACCTTC. Translation: CAWSVSVRESGYTF.

This clone has only a few counts. The CDR3 DNA follows: TGTGCCTGGAGTCAGACTAGCGGGTTTTCAGATACGCAGTATTTT. Translation: CAWSQTSGFSDTQYF. The V call is TRBV30, the J call TRBJ2-3; 10 bases fit TRBD2. CDR1 and CDR2 (germline): GTSNPN, SVGIG (reference sequence). V was clipped by 2 bases and J by 4 bases; unmatched bases: 6. This CDR3 contains 15 residues.

The V gene is TRBV5-1, the J gene TRBJ2-2, with 7 bases that match TRBD1. The CDR3 contains 15 residues. Germline V gene lookup returns CDR1 SGHRS and CDR2 YFSETQ. With V trimmed by 4 bases and J by 2 bases, 5 bases remained unmatched. This chain's CDR3 is CASSAQGSNTGELFF. The CDR3, as DNA: TGCGCCAGCAGCGCACAGGGGTCTAACACCGGGGAGCTGTTTTTT.

In this sample, this clone turned up many times. The J gene is TRBJ2-3, the V gene TRBV29-1, with TRBD2 identical over 7 bases. The V gene's germline CDR1 is SQVTM and CDR2 ANQGSEA. J lost 6 bases, V lost 7 bases, and 4 bases had no gene match. The CDR3 sequence is 11 residues long. The CDR3, as DNA: TGCAGCGGGGGGGAGGGCGATACGCAGTATTTT. Its protein is CSGGEGDTQYF.

This clone was counted between two and nine times. Since the CDR3 does not end with the conserved phenylalanine or tryptophan, this likely comes from a read error. No DNA is shown, since the ends of the CDR3 on it are uncertain; the CDR3 is the one TCRdb lists. The V call is TRBV7-2, the J call TRBJ2-7; TRBD2, the table's D call, lacks a check against the DNA. In germline, CDR1 is SGHTA, CDR2 FQGNSA. 10 amino acids form the CDR3, both terminal residues included. The CDR3 here is CASSPPAEGR.

The CDR3 nucleotides are TGTGCCAGCAGCCAAGGGACGGACCTCTACAATGAGCAGTTCTTC. Translating it yields CASSQGTDLYNEQFF. The rearrangement links TRBV4-2 to TRBJ2-1; unclear D gene. The germline V gene encodes CDR1 LGHNA and CDR2 YNFKEQ. This CDR3 has 15 residues. Trimming took off 1 base at V and 3 bases at J, with 10 bases between the two ends.

The V gene is TRBV28, the J gene TRBJ2-1, with D perhaps TRBD1 (5 bases). The CDR3 contains 12 residues. Germline V gene lookup returns CDR1 MDHEN and CDR2 SYDVKM. Trimming pared 2 bases from V and 15 bases from J, leaving 14 bases between. CDR3 residues: CASSLPPGSGFF. DNA for the CDR3: TGTGCCAGCAGTTTACCCCCAGGGTCAGGGTTCTTC. The full variable domain, completed using reference TRBV28 and TRBJ2-1, is DVKVTQSSRYLVKRTGEKVFLECVQDMDHENMFWYRQDPGLGLRLIYFSYDVKMKEKGDIPEGYSVSREKKERFSLILESASTNQTSMYLCASSLPPGSGFFGPGTRLTVL.

This clone has more than one count but fewer than ten. This rearrangement joins TRBV4-1 to TRBJ2-5; the match to TRBD1 covers 9 bases. Trimming took 1 base from V and 4 from J; bases not matched to a gene: 7. This CDR3 has 16 amino acids. Germline loops: CDR1 MGHRA, CDR2 YSYEKL. CDR3: CASSQGVDRGGETQYF. For the CDR3, the DNA is TGCGCCAGCAGCCAAGGGGTAGACAGGGGGGGAGAGACCCAGTACTTC.

The chain recombines TRBV10-3 with TRBJ2-3; TRBD2 agrees at 7 bases. The CDR3 is made up of 13 amino acids. V trimming: 4 bases; J trimming: 4 bases; junction bases outside the gene matches: 2. Looked up from germline, CDR1 is ENHRY and CDR2 is SYGVKD. The CDR3 sequence: CAISGTSADTQYF. In nucleotides, the CDR3 is TGTGCCATCAGTGGGACTAGTGCAGATACGCAGTATTTT.

The CDR3 reads CASSTGYEAFF. The CDR3 nucleotides are TGTGCCAGCAGTACAGGGTATGAAGCTTTCTTT. The genes are TRBV6-5 and TRBJ1-1; possibly TRBD1 for D (6 bases). Trimming stripped 5 bases from V and 7 bases from J, with 8 bases between. This CDR3 has 11 residues. Germline V gene lookup returns CDR1 MNHEY and CDR2 SVGAGI.

The chain has TRBV7-9 and TRBJ2-5, with D unresolved. This CDR3 contains 17 residues. Trimming removed 0 bases from V and 3 bases from J, with 17 bases in between. Germline V gives CDR1 SEHNR, CDR2 FQNEAQ (reference sequence). The DNA of the CDR3 is TGTGCCAGCAGCTTAGCGATGACACCTATTGGGAAAGAGACCCAGTACTTC. Amino acids: CASSLAMTPIGKETQYF.